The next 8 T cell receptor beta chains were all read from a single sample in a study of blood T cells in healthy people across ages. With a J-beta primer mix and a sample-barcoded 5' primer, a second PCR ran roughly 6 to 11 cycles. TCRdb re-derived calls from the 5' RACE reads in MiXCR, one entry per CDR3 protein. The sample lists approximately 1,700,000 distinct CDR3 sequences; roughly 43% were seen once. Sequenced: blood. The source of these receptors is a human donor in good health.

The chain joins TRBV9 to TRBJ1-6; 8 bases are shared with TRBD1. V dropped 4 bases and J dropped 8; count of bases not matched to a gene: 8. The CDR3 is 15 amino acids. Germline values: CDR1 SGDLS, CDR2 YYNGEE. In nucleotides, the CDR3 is TGTGCCAGCAGCCCGAGGACAGGGAAGGATTCACCCCTCCACTTT. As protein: CASSPRTGKDSPLHF. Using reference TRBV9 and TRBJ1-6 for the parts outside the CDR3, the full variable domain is DSGVTQTPKHLITATGQRVTLRCSPRSGDLSVYWYQQSLDQGLQFLIQYYNGEERAKGNILERFSAQQFPDLHSELNLSSLELGDSALYFCASSPRTGKDSPLHFGNGTRLTVT.

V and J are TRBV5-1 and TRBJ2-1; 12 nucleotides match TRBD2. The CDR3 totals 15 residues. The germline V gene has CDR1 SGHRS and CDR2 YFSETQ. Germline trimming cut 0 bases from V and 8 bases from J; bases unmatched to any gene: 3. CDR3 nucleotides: TGCGCCAGCAGCTTGGGACTAGCGGGGGTGGATGAGCAGTTCTTC. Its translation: CASSLGLAGVDEQFF.

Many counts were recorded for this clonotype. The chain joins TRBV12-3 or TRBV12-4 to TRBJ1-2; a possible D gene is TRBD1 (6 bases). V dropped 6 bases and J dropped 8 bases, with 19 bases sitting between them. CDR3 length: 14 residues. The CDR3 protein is CASRHDQGSGGYTF. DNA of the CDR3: TGTGCCAGCAGACATGATCAGGGGTCCGGAGGCTACACCTTC.

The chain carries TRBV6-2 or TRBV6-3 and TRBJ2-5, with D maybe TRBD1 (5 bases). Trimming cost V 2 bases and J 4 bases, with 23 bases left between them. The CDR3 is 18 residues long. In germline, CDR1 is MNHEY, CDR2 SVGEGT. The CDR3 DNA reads TGTGCCAGCAGTTACCGTGGCCAGGGTGGCCCCTTCGGAGAGACCCAGTACTTC. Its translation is CASSYRGQGGPFGETQYF.

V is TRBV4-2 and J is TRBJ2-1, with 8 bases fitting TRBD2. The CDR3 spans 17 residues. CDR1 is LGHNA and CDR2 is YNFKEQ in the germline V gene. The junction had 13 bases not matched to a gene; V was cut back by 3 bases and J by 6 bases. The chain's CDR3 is CASSQGYLLTSGNEQFF. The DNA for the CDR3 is TGTGCCAGCAGCCAGGGATACCTACTAACTAGCGGCAATGAGCAGTTCTTC.

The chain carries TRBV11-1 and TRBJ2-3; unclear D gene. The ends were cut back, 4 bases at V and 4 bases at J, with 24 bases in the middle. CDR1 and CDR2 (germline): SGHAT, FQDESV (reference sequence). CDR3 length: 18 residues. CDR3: CASSSTRTSHLEADTQYF. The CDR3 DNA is TGTGCCAGCAGCTCCACGAGGACCAGTCACCTAGAGGCAGATACGCAGTATTTT.

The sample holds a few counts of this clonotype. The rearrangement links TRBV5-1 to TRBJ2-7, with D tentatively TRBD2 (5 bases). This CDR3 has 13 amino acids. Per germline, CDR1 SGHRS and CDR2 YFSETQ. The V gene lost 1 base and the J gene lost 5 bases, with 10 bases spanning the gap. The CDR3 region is CASSLTRIHEQYF. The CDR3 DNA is TGCGCCAGCAGCTTGACTAGGATCCACGAGCAGTACTTC.

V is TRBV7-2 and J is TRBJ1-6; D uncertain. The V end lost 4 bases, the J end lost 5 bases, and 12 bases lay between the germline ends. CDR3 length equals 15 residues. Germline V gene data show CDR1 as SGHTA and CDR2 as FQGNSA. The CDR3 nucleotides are TGTGCCAGCAGCTCGTACGGTGGGGATAATTCACCCCTCCACTTT. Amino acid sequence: CASSSYGGDNSPLHF. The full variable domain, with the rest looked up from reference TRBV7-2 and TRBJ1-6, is GAGVSQSPSNKVTEKGKDVELRCDPISGHTALYWYRQSLGQGLEFLIYFQGNSAPDKSGLPSDRFSAERTGGSVSTLTIQRTQQEDSAVYLCASSSYGGDNSPLHFGNGTRLTVT.